One sample yielded the 29 T cell receptor beta chains listed below, sequenced in a study of shared clonotypes between healthy human individuals. The data were produced by immunoSEQ multiplex PCR, yet TCRdb's version contains in-frame clones alone and is incomplete. The sample holds hundreds of thousands of clones; nearly 97% are singletons and the top ten take around 0.097%. CD45RO negativity and positive selection for CCR7 defined naive CD8 cells, a population that excluded terminally differentiated effector memory CD45RA+ cells. The sequenced sample consisted of naive CD8+ T cells sorted from blood. The receptors shown here come from a woman younger than 45 in good health.

The CDR3 DNA reads TGCGCCAGCAGCCAAGGTCCTGGAACCTACGAGCAGTACTTC. It encodes CASSQGPGTYEQYF. The chain joins TRBV4-1 to TRBJ2-5; unclear D gene. The DNA end favors TRBJ2-7, so the J call may be wrong. Germline CDR1 is MGHRA and CDR2 is YSYEKL. The CDR3 sequence is 14 residues long.

The chain recombines TRBV28 with TRBJ2-7; 8 nucleotides align to TRBD2. V lost 3 bases and J lost 0; bases outside the gene matches: 7. Germline V gene sequence: CDR1 MDHEN, CDR2 SYDVKM. The CDR3 length is 16 residues. The CDR3 bases are TGTGCCAGCAGTTTGGAGAACCTAGCGGGCTCCTACGAGCAGTACTTC. This codes for CASSLENLAGSYEQYF.

The DNA for the CDR3 is TGTGCCAGCAGTGAAGGGGGCGAGAACACTGAAGCTTTCTTT. This gives the protein CASSEGGENTEAFF. This chain uses TRBV2 with TRBJ1-1; possibly TRBD1 for D (5 bases). V was cut by 1 base and J by 1 base, with 7 bases left in between. The CDR3 is 14 residues long. Germline lookup yields CDR1 SNHLY and CDR2 FYNNEI.

This clone was recorded once. The chain carries TRBV10-3 and TRBJ1-2; no firm D call. The length of the CDR3 is 13 residues. Germline CDR1 is ENHRY and CDR2 is SYGVKD. The V gene lost 5 bases and the J gene lost 4 bases, with 11 bases spanning the gap. DNA for the CDR3: TGTGCCATCAGTTCGCAGCCCGGCTATGGCTACACCTTC. It is translated as CAISSQPGYGYTF.

CDR3 sequence reads: CASSFTGTEGQPQHF. The CDR3 region has the DNA TGTGCCAGTAGTTTTACCGGGACAGAGGGTCAGCCCCAGCATTTT. The gene calls are TRBV19 and TRBJ1-5; 7 nucleotides line up with TRBD1. Germline CDR1 LNHDA, CDR2 SQIVND (reference sequence). The CDR3 runs 15 residues. The J segment lost 6 bases and the V segment lost 5 bases, leaving 10 bases of the junction unmatched. Combining the CDR3 with reference TRBV19 and TRBJ1-5 gives the whole variable domain DGGITQSPKYLFRKEGQNVTLSCEQNLNHDAMYWYRQDPGQGLRLIYYSQIVNDFQKGDIAEGYSVSREKKESFPLTVTSAQKNPTAFYLCASSFTGTEGQPQHFGDGTRLSIL.

This chain uses TRBV30 with TRBJ2-3, with D possibly TRBD1 on 5 matching bases. The germline CDR1 and CDR2 sequences are GTSNPN and SVGIG (reference sequence). V was clipped by 3 bases and J by 5 bases, with 18 bases between them. This CDR3 is built from 15 residues. CDR3 in amino acids: CAWRVWAGSEDTQYF. Here the CDR3 DNA reads TGTGCCTGGAGGGTATGGGCAGGGTCTGAAGATACGCAGTATTTT.

V and J are TRBV19 and TRBJ2-4; 7 positions match TRBD1. Losses at the gene ends were 1 base for V and 12 bases for J; bases not matched to a gene: 3. Germline assignment: CDR1 LNHDA and CDR2 SQIVND (reference sequence). The CDR3 has 12 amino acids. The CDR3 DNA reads TGTGCCAGTAGTATAGGACAGGGCGGTCAGTACTTC. It yields the protein CASSIGQGGQYF.

The genes are TRBV28 and TRBJ1-5; TRBD1 matches 7 bases. This CDR3 contains 14 residues. Germline CDR1 and CDR2: MDHEN and SYDVKM. Germline trimming cut 7 bases from V and 3 bases from J; bases unmatched to any gene: 6. Here the CDR3 DNA reads TGTGCCAGCACCTGGGACAGCTTCAATCAGCCCCAGCATTTT. It yields the protein CASTWDSFNQPQHF. Full variable domain (rest looked up from reference TRBV28 and TRBJ1-5): DVKVTQSSRYLVKRTGEKVFLECVQDMDHENMFWYRQDPGLGLRLIYFSYDVKMKEKGDIPEGYSVSREKKERFSLILESASTNQTSMYLCASTWDSFNQPQHFGDGTRLSIL.

The gene calls are TRBV27 and TRBJ2-1; perhaps TRBD1 as D (5 bases). The length of the CDR3 is 13 residues. V was clipped by 6 bases and J by 7 bases, with 13 bases between them. Germline V lookup: CDR1 MNHEY, CDR2 SMNVEV (reference sequence). The CDR3 spells CASRKGPQNEQFF. The DNA for the CDR3 is TGTGCCAGCAGGAAGGGGCCCCAAAATGAGCAGTTCTTC.

This clone was found once. The same CDR3 is also encoded by other DNA sequences in this sample. J is TRBJ2-3 and V is TRBV27, with TRBD2 identical over 11 bases. Trimming took 1 base from V and 1 from J; bases not matched to a gene: 1. CDR3 size: 16 residues. Germline lookup yields CDR1 MNHEY and CDR2 SMNVEV (reference sequence). The CDR3 DNA reads as TGTGCCAGCAGTTTATTACTAGCGGGAGGCACAGATACGCAGTATTTT. This translates into CASSLLLAGGTDTQYF.

The rearrangement joins TRBV4-1 to TRBJ2-7; 7 bases are shared with TRBD2. This CDR3 has 15 residues. With 0 bases clipped from V and 2 bases from J, the junction kept 4 bases outside the gene matches. Germline V gene lookup returns CDR1 MGHRA and CDR2 YSYEKL. The CDR3 sequence: CASSQDPSGAYEQYF. DNA of the CDR3: TGCGCCAGCAGCCAAGATCCCAGCGGGGCCTACGAGCAGTACTTC.

The sample holds a few counts of this clone. This rearrangement joins TRBV28 to TRBJ1-5; tentative D call: TRBD1 (5 bases). This CDR3 has 14 amino acids. V lost 7 bases and J lost 4, with 14 bases in between. CDR1 and CDR2 from the germline V gene are MDHEN and SYDVKM. The CDR3 bases are TGTGCCAGCACGGTCGGCAGGGATAATCAGCCCCAGCATTTT. It codes for CASTVGRDNQPQHF.

CDR3 nucleotide sequence: TGTGCCAGTACCACCGGGGACAGGGCCGAACAAGAGACCCAGTACTTC. This sequence encodes CASTTGDRAEQETQYF. V gene TRBV19 combines with J gene TRBJ2-5; 9 positions match TRBD1. V trimming: 7 bases; J trimming: 2 bases; junction bases outside the gene matches: 11. This CDR3 has 16 amino acids. CDR1 and CDR2 from the germline V gene are LNHDA and SQIVND (reference sequence).

V is TRBV6-1 and J is TRBJ2-1; 9 bases match TRBD2. The germline CDR1 and CDR2 sequences are MNHNS and SASEGT. The V gene end was trimmed by 2 bases and the J gene end by 1 base; junction bases not matched to a gene: 9. The CDR3 runs to 18 residues. The chain's CDR3 is CASSEPGGRAVSYNEQFF. CDR3 in DNA: TGTGCCAGCAGTGAACCTGGCGGGAGGGCCGTATCCTACAATGAGCAGTTCTTC.

The chain is built from TRBV11-2 and TRBJ2-3; 8 positions agree with TRBD2. The CDR3 length is 15 residues. Germline CDR1 reads SGHAT; CDR2 reads FQNNGV. V was pared by 5 bases and J by 4 bases, with 8 bases of the junction left unmatched. The CDR3 coding sequence is TGTGCCAGCAGCCCTTTAGCGGGAAGCGCAGATACGCAGTATTTT. This translates into CASSPLAGSADTQYF.

V and J are TRBV6-5 and TRBJ2-7; D is unclear. The length of the CDR3 is 13 residues. V dropped 2 bases and J dropped 2 bases, with 7 bases sitting between them. Germline lookup yields CDR1 MNHEY and CDR2 SVGAGI. The CDR3 region is CASSYGPTYEQYF. DNA for the CDR3: TGTGCCAGCAGTTACGGGCCCACCTACGAGCAGTACTTC.

This chain joins TRBV21-1 and TRBJ1-5; no DNA check was done on the table's D call, TRBD1. TRBV21-1 is a pseudogene segment. This CDR3 has 14 residues. The CDR3 loop is CASSKSWGHQPQHF. In DNA form, the CDR3 reads TGTGCCAGCAGCAAAAGCTGGGGGCACCAGCCCCAGCATTTT.

The chain links TRBV9 to TRBJ1-4, with a tentative D call TRBD1 (5 bases). Germline V gives CDR1 SGDLS, CDR2 YYNGEE. The V end lost 0 bases, the J end lost 7 bases, and 13 bases lay between the germline ends. This CDR3 contains 15 residues. For the CDR3, the DNA is TGTGCCAGCAGCGTAGGTGGGACCCCTCGTGAAAAACTGTTTTTT. This translates into CASSVGGTPREKLFF.

The chain is built from TRBV2 and TRBJ2-2; 14 bases map to TRBD2. CDR1 is SNHLY, CDR2 FYNNEI, per germline. The CDR3 is 20 residues long. V trimming: 3 bases; J trimming: 2 bases; junction bases outside the gene matches: 11. CDR3 sequence reads: CASSEGGLAGVGVNTGELFF. The CDR3 DNA reads as TGTGCCAGCAGTGAGGGGGGACTAGCGGGAGTCGGGGTTAACACCGGGGAGCTGTTTTTT.

This chain connects TRBV27 to TRBJ2-7; the match to TRBD2 covers 13 bases. Germline V gene data show CDR1 as MNHEY and CDR2 as SMNVEV (reference sequence). V was pared by 5 bases and J by 3 bases, with 4 bases of the junction left unmatched. The CDR3 sequence is 15 residues long. The CDR3 bases are TGTGCCAGCAGTATCGGACTAGCGGGAGTCTACGAGCAGTACTTC. Its protein product is CASSIGLAGVYEQYF.

The rearrangement joins TRBV6-1 to TRBJ2-2; D may be TRBD2 (6 bases). Germline V gives CDR1 MNHNS, CDR2 SASEGT. V lost 6 bases to trimming and J lost 7 bases, with 12 bases between them. The length of the CDR3 is 13 residues. CDR3 sequence (DNA): TGTGCCAGCAGCTTGGGGGGAAACGGGGAGCTGTTTTTT. Its translation: CASSLGGNGELFF.

This chain connects TRBV27 to TRBJ1-2; maybe TRBD1 (6 bases). V dropped 5 bases and J dropped 4 bases, with 17 bases sitting between them. CDR1 and CDR2 (germline): MNHEY, SMNVEV (reference sequence). CDR3 size: 15 residues. The CDR3 sequence: CASSEGAGEVYGYTF. DNA for the CDR3: TGTGCCAGCAGTGAAGGGGCAGGGGAAGTCTATGGCTACACCTTC.

The chain combines TRBV7-2 with TRBJ2-5; TRBD2 agrees at 9 bases. CDR1 and CDR2 from the germline V gene are SGHTA and FQGNSA. The ends lost 5 bases at V and 4 bases at J; junction bases unmatched: 14. This CDR3 contains 17 residues. In nucleotides, the CDR3 is TGTGCCAGCAGCCCCGGGGGGGTAGCGGGAGTGGGAGAGACCCAGTACTTC. Protein product: CASSPGGVAGVGETQYF.

This chain links TRBV28 with TRBJ1-3; D is undetermined. Germline V gene lookup returns CDR1 MDHEN and CDR2 SYDVKM. V gave up 3 bases and J gave up 2 bases, with 8 bases separating them. There are 14 residues in the CDR3. The CDR3 nucleotides are TGTGCCAGCAGTTTTATAGGAACTGGAAACACCATATATTTT. Protein sequence: CASSFIGTGNTIYF.

In nucleotides, the CDR3 is TGTGCCAGCATGACGTACGAGCAGTACTTC. Encoded protein: CASMTYEQYF. V gene TRBV2 combines with J gene TRBJ2-7; unclear D gene. Germline-derived CDR1 and CDR2 are SNHLY and FYNNEI. Trimming left V 7 bases short and J 4 bases short, with 5 bases between. The CDR3 is 10 residues long.

This chain links TRBV5-4 with TRBJ2-2; 8 bases line up with TRBD2. CDR3 length equals 18 residues. Per germline, CDR1 SGHNT and CDR2 YYREEE (reference sequence). Germline trimming cut 4 bases from V and 2 bases from J; bases unmatched to any gene: 13. CDR3 sequence: CASSPGGRVAGNTGELFF. The CDR3 bases are TGTGCCAGCAGCCCGGGGGGTCGAGTAGCGGGAAACACCGGGGAGCTGTTTTTT. Looking up the rest from reference TRBV5-4 and TRBJ2-2 gives the full variable domain: ETGVTQSPTHLIKTRGQQVTLRCSSQSGHNTVSWYQQALGQGPQFIFQYYREEENGRGNFPPRFSGLQFPNYSSELNVNALELDDSALYLCASSPGGRVAGNTGELFFGEGSRLTVL.

The rearrangement links TRBV27 to TRBJ2-7; 11 bases align to TRBD2. This CDR3 is built from 14 residues. CDR1 is MNHEY, CDR2 SMNVEV, per germline (reference sequence). Trimming removed 4 bases from V and 3 bases from J; junction bases left unmatched: 2. The CDR3 sequence is CASSYGTSGYEQYF. The CDR3 nucleotides read TGTGCCAGCAGTTACGGGACTAGCGGCTACGAGCAGTACTTC.

V and J are TRBV28 and TRBJ2-7; D is unresolved. V was trimmed by 4 bases and J by 3 bases, leaving 10 bases between them. The germline V gene has CDR1 MDHEN and CDR2 SYDVKM. CDR3 length equals 13 residues. CDR3 nucleotide sequence: TGTGCCAGCAGTTCCACTTCCGGCTACGAGCAGTACTTC. Its protein product is CASSSTSGYEQYF.

The gene calls are TRBV5-8 and TRBJ2-1; D tentatively fits TRBD1 or TRBD2 (5 bases each). Germline CDR1 and CDR2: SGHTS and YDEGEE. The V gene lost 0 bases and the J gene lost 4 bases, with 14 bases spanning the gap. The CDR3 totals 16 residues. The CDR3 spells CASSLGFEGLYNEQFF. CDR3 bases: TGTGCCAGCAGCTTGGGATTCGAGGGGTTGTACAATGAGCAGTTCTTC. Combining the CDR3 with reference TRBV5-8 and TRBJ2-1 gives the whole variable domain EAGVTQSPTHLIKTRGQQATLRCSPISGHTSVYWYQQALGLGLQFLLWYDEGEERNRGNFPPRFSGRQFPNYSSELNVNALELEDSALYLCASSLGFEGLYNEQFFGPGTRLTVL.